A single sample gave rise to the 18 T cell receptor beta chains below, sequenced in a study of T cells in women clearing cervical HPV infection. Assay: immunoSEQ multiplex PCR; the TCRdb copy retains only in-frame clones and omits some. This table lists tens of thousands of clones. The sample taken for sequencing was blood buffy coat. The receptors come from a woman between 18 and 70 years old with a cervical HPV16 infection that either progressed to CIN3+ or cleared (not recorded which).

Note on this clone: Read coverage stops 3 residues before the CDR3 terminus; the germline J gene supplies the remainder. The rearrangement joins TRBV7-9 to TRBJ1-1; a possible D gene is TRBD1 (5 bases). Germline V gene sequence: CDR1 SEHNR, CDR2 FQNEAQ (reference sequence). This CDR3 spans 11 amino acids. The CDR3: CASSLAGQAFF. The CDR3 bases that were read are TGTGCCAGCAGCTTGGCAGGGCAA.

On this clone itself: The CDR3 is cut off 3 residues early in the read; its end comes from the germline J gene. The chain employs TRBV11-2 and TRBJ2-7; D gene unclear. CDR1 and CDR2 from the germline V gene are SGHAT and FQNNGV. Trimming shortened V by 5 bases and J by 4 bases, and 12 bases separated the two germline ends. This CDR3 comprises 13 residues. CDR3 bases read: TGTGCCAGCAGCCCGGCCGGGTTTTACGAG. Its translation: CASSPAGFYE. The CDR3 in its entirety is CASSPAGFYEQYF.

As regards this clone: With the read ending 3 residues before the CDR3 end, the germline J gene is used to fill in that end. The rearrangement links TRBV20-1 to TRBJ2-5; TRBD1 or TRBD2 may be the D gene (6 bases each). V was clipped by 6 bases and J by 5 bases, with 13 bases between them. Germline V gene lookup returns CDR1 DFQATT and CDR2 SNEGSKA (reference sequence). The CDR3 is 12 residues long. The part of the CDR3 DNA that was read is TGCAGTGCGAGTACAGGGAGGGAGACC. It is translated as CSASTGRET. The CDR3 as a whole reads CSASTGRETQYF.

CDR3 DNA, as far as it was read: TGCAGTGCCCCGGGACTAGCGGGGGCCAGGGCCACAGATACG. Its translation: CSAPGLAGARATDT. The CDR3, in full, reads CSAPGLAGARATDTQYF. This rearrangement joins TRBV20-1 to TRBJ2-3; 14 positions agree with TRBD2. With the read ending 3 residues before the CDR3 end, the germline J gene is used to fill in that end. From germline, CDR1 is DFQATT and CDR2 SNEGSKA (reference sequence). Trimming at V came to 6 bases and at J to 2 bases, leaving 10 bases not matched to a gene. The CDR3 is made up of 17 amino acids.

The sequenced CDR3 bases are TGTGCCTGGCGGGGGGGTCATCAGCCC. It codes for CAWRGGHQP. The entire CDR3 protein is CAWRGGHQPQHF. The chain links TRBV30 to TRBJ1-5; possibly TRBD1 for D (5 bases). The CDR3 is cut off 3 residues early in the read; its end comes from the germline J gene. The length of the CDR3 is 12 residues. CDR1 is GTSNPN and CDR2 is SVGIG in the germline V gene (reference sequence). V lost 5 bases and J 5 bases, leaving 10 bases between the germline ends.

To note about this clone: Read data end 3 residues before the CDR3 end; the end is taken from the germline J gene. V is TRBV2 and J is TRBJ1-1; D remains ambiguous. Trimming removed 8 bases at V and 0 bases at J, with 13 bases between. The CDR3 length is 14 residues. Germline CDR1 SNHLY, CDR2 FYNNEI. Incomplete CDR3 DNA: TGTGCCAGCGTGGGCAATGTCATGAACACTGAA. Translating gives CASVGNVMNTE. The CDR3 as a whole reads CASVGNVMNTEAFF.

With respect to this clone: The read ends 3 residues before the CDR3 terminus; that terminus is restored from the germline J gene. The V and J genes are TRBV19 and TRBJ1-4, with no clear D. Germline V gene lookup returns CDR1 LNHDA and CDR2 SQIVND (reference sequence). The CDR3 is 13 residues long. The sequenced part of the CDR3 DNA is TGTGCCAGTAGTATAGGCGATGGTTCACCA. Encoded protein: CASSIGDGSP. Given in full, the CDR3 is CASSIGDGSPLFF.

Turning to this clone: The observed sequence ends 3 residues before the CDR3 terminus, with the missing tail filled in from the germline J gene. The gene calls are TRBV10-3 and TRBJ2-1, with D possibly being TRBD1 (5 bases). The ends were cut back, 4 bases at V and 9 bases at J, with 13 bases in the middle. CDR1 is ENHRY and CDR2 is SYGVKD in the germline V gene. The CDR3 length is 13 residues. CDR3 DNA, as far as it was read: TGTGCCATCAGTGGAAGGGATCAGGGTGAG. Its translation is CAISGRDQGE. The whole CDR3 protein reads CAISGRDQGEQFF.

Comment on this clone: From the germline J gene comes the end of the CDR3, since the read stops 3 residues before it. The rearrangement uses TRBV5-1 and TRBJ2-5, with D unclear. The germline V gene encodes CDR1 SGHRS and CDR2 YFSETQ. The V gene lost 4 bases and the J gene lost 0 bases, with 7 bases spanning the gap. The CDR3 extends over 13 amino acids. The CDR3 DNA, read in part, is TGCGCCAGCAGCCGAAACTACCAAGAGACC. Its translation is CASSRNYQET. Given in full, the CDR3 is CASSRNYQETQYF.

On this clone itself: The CDR3 is cut off 3 residues early in the read; its end comes from the germline J gene. J is TRBJ1-1 and V is TRBV18, with D possibly being TRBD1 (6 bases). Trimming took off 2 bases at V and 1 base at J, with 11 bases between the two ends. CDR3 size: 15 residues. Germline V gene sequence: CDR1 KGHSH, CDR2 LQKENI. CDR3 bases read: TGTGCCAGCTCACCAACAGGGTCGACGAACACTGAA. It is translated as CASSPTGSTNTE. The whole CDR3 sequence is CASSPTGSTNTEAFF.

A note on this clone: The read terminates 3 residues before the CDR3 end, so the remaining end is supplied by the germline J gene. J is TRBJ2-4 and V is TRBV19, with 8 bases that match TRBD2. Per the germline V gene, CDR1 is LNHDA and CDR2 is SQIVND (reference sequence). The CDR3 contains 15 residues. The CDR3 DNA, read in part, is TGTGCCAGTAGTAGAGGACTAGCTGGACAAGAGACT. Protein product: CASSRGLAGQET. The full CDR3 is CASSRGLAGQETQYF.

Worth noting for this clone: The CDR3 goes on 3 residues after the read ends, and that part is filled in from the germline J gene. The chain couples TRBV30 to TRBJ1-6, with D maybe TRBD1 (5 bases). The CDR3 extends over 12 amino acids. Germline-derived CDR1 and CDR2 are GTSNPN and SVGIG (reference sequence). This CDR3 reads CAWSPQGLPLHF. CDR3 DNA, as far as it was read: TGTGCCTGGAGTCCTCAGGGCCTGCCC.

As for this clone: The read terminates 3 residues ahead of where the CDR3 ends, so the germline J gene completes it. V gene TRBV28 combines with J gene TRBJ2-7; D is possibly TRBD1 (6 bases). This CDR3 contains 14 residues. Germline V lookup: CDR1 MDHEN, CDR2 SYDVKM. Trimming cost V 4 bases and J 2 bases, with 12 bases left between them. The covered CDR3 bases are TGTGCCAGCAGTTCCCCGGGGACAACCTACGAG. Its translation: CASSSPGTTYE. Given in full, the CDR3 is CASSSPGTTYEQYF.

Comment on this clone: The read halts 3 residues ahead of the CDR3 end, with the missing end drawn from the germline J gene. This chain uses TRBV7-8 with TRBJ2-4; TRBD1 is a possible D gene (6 bases). The germline gives CDR1 SGHVS, CDR2 FQNEAQ. Deletions cut 0 bases from V and 6 bases from J, with 18 bases between. This CDR3 comprises 17 residues. The CDR3 reads CASSLAIGGARGNIQYF. Incomplete CDR3 DNA: TGTGCCAGCAGCTTAGCAATAGGGGGAGCCCGGGGAAACATT. The entire variable domain, with the rest obtained from reference TRBV7-8 and TRBJ2-4, is as follows: GAGVSQSPRYKVAKRGQDVALRCDPISGHVSLFWYQQALGQGPEFLTYFQNEAQLDKSGLPSDRFFAERPEGSVSTLKIQRTQQEDSAVYLCASSLAIGGARGNIQYFGAGTRLSVL.

As regards this clone: The read is 3 residues too short to cover the CDR3 end, so that end is filled in from the germline J gene. The J gene is TRBJ2-7, the V gene TRBV11-2; 9 bases fit TRBD1. Losses at the gene ends were 3 bases for V and 5 bases for J; bases not matched to a gene: 5. The CDR3 consists of 14 residues. Germline CDR1 is SGHAT and CDR2 is FQNNGV. The CDR3 spells CASSFRDRAHEQYF. Partial CDR3 DNA: TGTGCCAGCAGCTTCCGGGACAGGGCGCACGAG.

A remark on this clone: Read sequence stops 3 residues before the CDR3 end, and the germline J gene provides the missing end. The J gene is TRBJ2-7, the V gene TRBV11-2, with 10 positions matching TRBD1. Germline loops: CDR1 SGHAT, CDR2 FQNNGV. The ends lost 6 bases at V and 2 bases at J; junction bases unmatched: 4. The CDR3 runs to 14 residues. CDR3 loop: CASSAGTGAYEQYF. The CDR3 bases that were read are TGTGCCAGCAGTGCTGGGACAGGGGCCTACGAG.

This clone is labeled medium-sized based on frequency. The DNA ends 3 residues before the CDR3 does, and the rest of the CDR3 is filled in from the germline J gene. The chain links TRBV30 to TRBJ1-1, with TRBD1 identical over 7 bases. Looked up from germline, CDR1 is GTSNPN and CDR2 is SVGIG (reference sequence). Losses at the gene ends were 4 bases for V and 4 bases for J; bases not matched to a gene: 12. The CDR3 consists of 15 residues. Partial CDR3 DNA: TGTGCCTGGAAGCGGCCCGACAGGGAGGGCACTGAA. Its translation is CAWKRPDREGTE. The entire CDR3 sequence reads CAWKRPDREGTEAFF.

The part of the CDR3 DNA that was read is TGTGCCAGCAGCTTACAAGGTCTTGATACG. The encoded protein is CASSLQGLDT. The complete CDR3 sequence is CASSLQGLDTQYF. The gene calls are TRBV7-2 and TRBJ2-3; D remains unclear. The read ends 3 residues early relative to the CDR3; the germline J gene fills the gap. The CDR3 covers 13 residues. V was pared by 2 bases and J by 6 bases, with 9 bases between. In germline, CDR1 is SGHTA, CDR2 FQGNSA.